This record covers a single TCR beta chain. This sample stems from a study of regulatory T cells in long-lasting Graves disease. Trimming shortened V by 5 bases and J by 1 base, and 8 bases separated the two germline ends. CDR3 length: 13 amino acids. Per germline, CDR1 LNHDA and CDR2 SQIVND (reference sequence). This sample's time point: newly diagnosed GD, antithyroid drugs for less than 3 months. The authors made the TCR library using RNA they extracted from PBMCs. EDTA tubes were used for drawing around 8.2 milliliters of peripheral blood. TCR beta libraries were built with iRepertoire HTBI primers and Arm-PCR of CDR3 regions. MiXCR was run by TCRdb on the multiplex PCR reads, yielding one entry per CDR3 protein. The data show 440,000 or so distinct CDR3 sequences, about 15% seen once. This same sample was also part of a study on T cells in Graves' hyperthyroidism and ophthalmopathy. That study reports: Carried out on the TCR CDR3, a first-round RT-PCR used the HTBI primer set.

This clonotype originated in a woman between 25 and 40 years old with Graves disease. The rearrangement links TRBV19 to TRBJ2-5; no firm D call. The specimen comprised peripheral blood mononuclear cells (PBMCs), sampled at new diagnosis, from a patient treated with antithyroid drugs. In DNA, the CDR3 is TGTGCCAGTAGTTGGCCCACCCAAGAGACCCAGTACTTC. Its translation is CASSWPTQETQYF.